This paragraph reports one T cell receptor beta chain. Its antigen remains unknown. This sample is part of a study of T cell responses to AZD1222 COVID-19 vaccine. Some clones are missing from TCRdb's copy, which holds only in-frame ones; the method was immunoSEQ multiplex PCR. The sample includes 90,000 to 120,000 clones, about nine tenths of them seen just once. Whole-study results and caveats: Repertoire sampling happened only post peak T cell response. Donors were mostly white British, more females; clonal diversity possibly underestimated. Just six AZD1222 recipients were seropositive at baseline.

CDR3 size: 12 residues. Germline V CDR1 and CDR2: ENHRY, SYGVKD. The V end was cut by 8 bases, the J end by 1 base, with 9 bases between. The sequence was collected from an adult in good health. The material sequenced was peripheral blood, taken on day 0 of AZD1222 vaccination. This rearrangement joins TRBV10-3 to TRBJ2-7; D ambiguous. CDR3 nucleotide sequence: TGTGCCATCGGGGAAGGTTCCTACGAGCAGTACTTC. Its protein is CAIGEGSYEQYF.